These T cell receptor beta chains were read from a single sample in a study of blood T cell repertoires in COVID-19. The protocol was immunoSEQ multiplex PCR, while the TCRdb copy is restricted to in-frame clones and leaves out a portion. This table has over 200,000 clones, approximately 82% appearing once. The specimen was PBMCs or T cells enriched from blood (not recorded which). The receptors stem from a man between 40 and 49 years old who had recovered from COVID-19. Both conserved end residues are part of each CDR3. A D gene is named only where the DNA matches it firmly. The size of a clone is reported for some rows only, either as once, few or many, or as a class for expanded clones.

V	D	J	length	size	DNA	CDR3
TRBV7-9	TRBD1	TRBJ1-2	16	.	TGTGCCAGCAGCTCCCAGACAGGGACCACTAACTATGGCTACACCTTC	CASSSQTGTTNYGYTF
TRBV30	.	TRBJ2-2	15	.	TGTGCCTGGAGCACCGTGGGGCTGAACACCGGGGAGCTGTTTTTT	CAWSTVGLNTGELFF
TRBV10-3	.	TRBJ2-5	14	few	TGTGCCATCAAAGGGGAGGAGAGTAGGGAGACCCAGTACTTC	CAIKGEESRETQYF
TRBV27	TRBD2	TRBJ2-5	14	.	TGTGCCAGCAGTTTAGCGGGAGGAGGGGAGACCCAGTACTTC	CASSLAGGGETQYF
TRBV11-2	.	TRBJ2-7	14	.	TGTGCCAGCAGCTTAGTTGCGTTCTCCTACGAGCAGTACTTC	CASSLVAFSYEQYF
TRBV21-1	.	TRBJ1-4	16	.	TGTGCCAGCAGCAAAAGTCAGGGACAGGGGAATGAAAAACTGTTTTTT	CASSKSQGQGNEKLFF
TRBV3-1/TRBV3-2	TRBD1	TRBJ1-2	12	few	TGTGCCAGCAGCCAATCAGGGGGTGGCTACACCTTC	CASSQSGGGYTF
TRBV5-1	.	TRBJ2-7	13	.	TGCGCCAGCAGCTCCTCAGGGAAGTACGAGCAGTACTTC	CASSSSGKYEQYF
TRBV5-5	.	TRBJ1-4	17	.	TGTGCCAGCAGCTTGGCCCCCACCAAGGGGTATAATGAAAAACTGTTTTTT	CASSLAPTKGYNEKLFF
TRBV5-5	.	TRBJ2-1	13	.	TGTGCCAGCAGCCCCTACTCCTACAATGAGCAGTTCTTC	CASSPYSYNEQFF
TRBV7-9	TRBD1	TRBJ2-7	16	.	TGTGCCAGCAGCTTGATTAGGACAGGGAGTACCTACGAGCAGTACTTC	CASSLIRTGSTYEQYF
TRBV28	TRBD1	TRBJ1-2	14	once	TGTGCCAGCAGTTCAGCGACAGGGTACTATGGCTACACCTTC	CASSSATGYYGYTF
TRBV28	.	TRBJ1-1	14	.	TGTGCCAGCAGTTTCCCGACACCGAACACTGAAGCTTTCTTT	CASSFPTPNTEAFF
TRBV19	.	TRBJ2-6	20	few	TGTGCCAGTAGTATGGGGTGGTGGAGGGGGCAGTTCGCTGGGGCCAACGTCCTGACTTTC	CASSMGWWRGQFAGANVLTF
TRBV5-1	.	TRBJ1-1	14	.	TGCGCCAGCAAATCCGAGGGTGCGAACACTGAAGCTTTCTTT	CASKSEGANTEAFF
TRBV7-3	TRBD2	TRBJ2-3	19	.	TGTGCCAGCAGCTCCCGGACAGGGTTAACTAGCGGGAGGGCTGATACGCAGTATTTT	CASSSRTGLTSGRADTQYF
TRBV5-1	.	TRBJ2-5	14	.	TGCGCCAGCAGCTTGTCACAGGGGAGGGAGACCCAGTACTTC	CASSLSQGRETQYF
TRBV24-1	TRBD1	TRBJ1-2	15	.	TGTGCCACCAGCCAGTCGGGACAGGGGTCGAATGGCTACACCTTC	CATSQSGQGSNGYTF
TRBV30	TRBD1	TRBJ1-1	12	.	TGTGCCTGGAGTCCCTCAGGGGGGGAAGCTTTCTTT	CAWSPSGGEAFF
TRBV3-1/TRBV3-2	.	TRBJ2-7	16	once	TGTGCCAGCAGCCAAGTTGGGGGGAGGATCTCCTACGAGCAGTACTTC	CASSQVGGRISYEQYF
TRBV6-5	.	TRBJ1-3	12	.	TGTGCCAGCAGCCCAGGGCGAAACACCATATATTTT	CASSPGRNTIYF
TRBV7-8	.	TRBJ2-7	14	.	TGTGCCAGCAGGGCCAGGCCCTACTTCTACGAGCAGTACTTC	CASRARPYFYEQYF
TRBV7-9	.	TRBJ2-1	14	.	TGTGCCAGCAGCTCAATCGGGGAGTACAATGAGCAGTTCTTC	CASSSIGEYNEQFF
TRBV29-1	.	TRBJ1-6	13	once	TGCAGCGTCTCTGGGGGCGCAGATTCACCCCTCCACTTT	CSVSGGADSPLHF
TRBV5-1	.	TRBJ1-3	15	.	TGCGCCAGCAGCCCGGAGGGGAACTCTGGAAACACCATATATTTT	CASSPEGNSGNTIYF
TRBV28	.	TRBJ2-1	16	.	TGTGCCACCTCCTCGACGACACTTAGCTCCTACAATGAGCAGTTCTTC	CATSSTTLSSYNEQFF
TRBV7-6	.	TRBJ2-7	16	.	TGTGCCAGCAGCATCAGTGGTCGGAGCAGCCCCTACGAGCAGTACTTC	CASSISGRSSPYEQYF
TRBV30	.	TRBJ1-5	14	.	TGTGCCTGGAGTGTAAGCGGGGTAAATCTGCCCCAGCATTTT	CAWSVSGVNLPQHF
TRBV19	.	TRBJ2-7	14	.	TGTGCCAGTAGTATACAGGGGTGGAACCACGAGCAGTACTTC	CASSIQGWNHEQYF
TRBV19	.	TRBJ1-1	12	.	TGTGCCACCTGGGGCATGAACACTGAAGCTTTCTTT	CATWGMNTEAFF
TRBV19	TRBD1	TRBJ1-6	15	.	TGTGCCAGTAGTACTCGACAGGGGAGTAATTCACCCCTCCACTTT	CASSTRQGSNSPLHF
TRBV6-5	.	TRBJ2-1	14	.	TGTGCCAGCACCGAGGGTGTCAAAAACAATGAGCAGTTCTTC	CASTEGVKNNEQFF